Listed here is a single TCR beta chain. The data derive from a study of T cell changes during pregnancy in multiple sclerosis. Trimming took off 0 bases at V and 5 bases at J, with 14 bases between the two ends. This CDR3 is built from 15 residues. Germline V gene data show CDR1 as SGHRS and CDR2 as YFSETQ. The assay was immunoSEQ multiplex PCR, and TCRdb's table has in-frame clones only and misses some. The sample shows under 40,000 clones, roughly 90% of them seen only once. The receptor was derived from a female donor with multiple sclerosis, enrolled in a pregnancy study. The V and J genes are TRBV5-1 and TRBJ1-1; maybe TRBD1 (6 bases). Material: CD4+ T cells from peripheral blood mononuclear cells, obtained before pregnancy. The CDR3 DNA follows: TGCGCCAGCAGCTTGGTCGCCACAGGGAATACTGAAGCTTTCTTT. Its translation is CASSLVATGNTEAFF.